These 25 T cell receptor beta chains were sequenced from one sample in a study of OX40 agonist ivuxolimab in advanced cancers. The repertoire was sequenced with immunoSEQ multiplex PCR; TCRdb's copy has only in-frame clones and lacks some. The table lists approximately 82,000 clones, approximately 89% of them singletons. Sequenced here: CD4+ or CD8+ T cells sorted from blood, sampled in a trial of the OX40 agonist ivuxolimab. These TCRs come from an adult with an advanced solid tumor such as melanoma, head and neck, liver or kidney cancer.

This chain connects TRBV4-2 to TRBJ1-2; no firm D call. V dropped 3 bases and J dropped 5 bases, with 10 bases sitting between them. This CDR3 spans 13 amino acids. The V gene's germline CDR1 is LGHNA and CDR2 YNFKEQ. The DNA of the CDR3 is TGTGCCAGCAGCCAGGGTTTAGGTTATGGCTACACCTTC. Residues: CASSQGLGYGYTF.

This clone came up a few times. The V and J genes are TRBV7-3 and TRBJ1-6; 9 bases agree with TRBD1. The CDR3 extends over 14 amino acids. Trimming took 6 bases from V and 8 from J; bases not matched to a gene: 5. The V gene's germline CDR1 is SGHTA and CDR2 FQGTGA. CDR3 sequence: CASSTGGEDSPLHF. The CDR3 region has the DNA TGTGCCAGCAGTACAGGGGGCGAGGATTCACCCCTCCACTTT. Together with reference TRBV7-3 and TRBJ1-6, the CDR3 gives the full variable domain: GAGVSQTPSNKVTEKGKYVELRCDPISGHTALYWYRQSLGQGPEFLIYFQGTGAADDSGLPNDRFFAVRPEGSVSTLKIQRTERGDSAVYLCASSTGGEDSPLHFGNGTRLTVT.

The V and J genes are TRBV23-1 and TRBJ1-2; D uncertain. TRBV23-1 is annotated as an ORF whose role is uncertain. V lost 3 bases, J lost 6 bases, and 11 bases lay in between. CDR3 length: 13 amino acids. CDR3 DNA: TGCGCCAGCAGTCAGGGTGGTGGAAATGGCTACACCTTC. This translates into CASSQGGGNGYTF.

The chain has TRBV2 and TRBJ1-4; D is perhaps TRBD1 (6 bases). The V and J ends lost 3 bases and 7 bases respectively, with 12 bases between them. Germline V gene lookup returns CDR1 SNHLY and CDR2 FYNNEI. The CDR3 runs to 14 residues. The CDR3 here is CASSESGGIEKLFF. CDR3 bases: TGTGCCAGCAGTGAGAGCGGGGGCATTGAAAAACTGTTTTTT.

This clone was counted a few times. The chain combines TRBV6-5 with TRBJ1-6; no reliable D call. Germline V gives CDR1 MNHEY, CDR2 SVGAGI. The CDR3 extends over 13 amino acids. Trimming cost V 2 bases and J 10 bases, with 9 bases left between them. The CDR3 loop reads CASSYTGVSPLHF. CDR3 nucleotide sequence: TGTGCCAGCAGTTACACCGGTGTGTCACCCCTCCACTTT.

V gene TRBV10-2 combines with J gene TRBJ2-1; TRBD2 agrees at 8 bases. Trimming removed 7 bases from V and 7 bases from J; junction bases left unmatched: 3. This CDR3 spans 12 amino acids. Germline assignment: CDR1 WSHSY and CDR2 SAAADI. The CDR3 DNA is TGCGCCAGCACCTCGGGGGGGAATGAGCAGTTCTTC. This translates into CASTSGGNEQFF.

The V and J genes are TRBV9 and TRBJ1-3; possibly TRBD1 for D (5 bases). The CDR3 runs 15 residues. Per germline, CDR1 SGDLS and CDR2 YYNGEE. The ends were cut back, 5 bases at V and 2 bases at J, with 14 bases in the middle. The CDR3 reads CASSVGGVAGNTIYF. CDR3 nucleotides: TGTGCCAGCAGTGTCGGGGGGGTAGCTGGAAACACCATATATTTT.

The genes are TRBV6-1 and TRBJ1-1; TRBD1 agrees at 9 bases. The CDR3 extends over 15 amino acids. The germline V gene encodes CDR1 MNHNS and CDR2 SASEGT. With V trimmed by 3 bases and J by 2 bases, 4 bases remained unmatched. CDR3 nucleotides: TGTGCCAGCAGTGAGCTACAGGGGGCCAACACTGAAGCTTTCTTT. Protein sequence: CASSELQGANTEAFF.

The chain carries TRBV30 and TRBJ1-1; 10 bases line up with TRBD1. The V gene's germline CDR1 is GTSNPN and CDR2 SVGIG (reference sequence). This CDR3 is built from 15 residues. The V gene end was trimmed by 3 bases and the J gene end by 4 bases; junction bases not matched to a gene: 8. CDR3 loop: CAWSLTGGFGTEAFF. The CDR3, as DNA: TGTGCCTGGAGCTTGACAGGGGGCTTTGGCACTGAAGCTTTCTTT.

The V call is TRBV30, the J call TRBJ1-1; D unclear. Trimming cost V 2 bases and J 1 base, with 8 bases left between them. Germline V gene sequence: CDR1 GTSNPN, CDR2 SVGIG (reference sequence). The CDR3 has 13 amino acids. DNA of the CDR3: TGTGCCTGGAGTCGGCAGCAGAACACTGAAGCTTTCTTT. It codes for CAWSRQQNTEAFF. Full variable domain (outside the CDR3, taken from reference TRBV30 and TRBJ1-1): SQTIHQWPATLVQPVGSPLSLECTVEGTSNPNLYWYRQAAGRGLQLLFYSVGIGQISSEVPQNLSASRPQDRQFILSSKKLLLSDSGFYLCAWSRQQNTEAFFGQGTRLTVV.

The rearrangement links TRBV11-3 to TRBJ2-2; no definite D call. This CDR3 comprises 15 residues. The germline gives CDR1 SGHNT, CDR2 YENEEA. V was pared by 5 bases and J by 7 bases, with 17 bases between. CDR3 DNA sequence: TGTGCCAGCAGCGTATCCCCCGCGATGGGCGGGGAGCTGTTTTTT. It codes for CASSVSPAMGGELFF.

The J gene is TRBJ1-5, the V gene TRBV15; the D is unclear. Germline V lookup: CDR1 LNHNV, CDR2 YYDKDF (reference sequence). The CDR3 length is 15 residues. V dropped 0 bases and J dropped 2 bases, with 8 bases sitting between them. CDR3 region: CATSRDYAGNQPQHF. Written as DNA, the CDR3 is TGTGCCACCAGCAGAGATTACGCGGGCAATCAGCCCCAGCATTTT.

V is TRBV5-4 and J is TRBJ1-4; 8 bases align to TRBD1. In germline, CDR1 is SGHNT, CDR2 YYREEE (reference sequence). Trimming removed 3 bases from V and 8 bases from J; junction bases left unmatched: 9. CDR3 length: 15 amino acids. CDR3 in amino acids: CASSYGTGRNEKLFF. CDR3 nucleotides: TGTGCCAGCAGCTACGGGACAGGAAGGAACGAAAAACTGTTTTTT.

This clone was seen more than once but under ten times. The chain carries TRBV5-1 and TRBJ2-2; D gene ambiguous. The CDR3 extends over 14 amino acids. V gave up 4 bases and J gave up 0 bases, with 7 bases separating them. Looked up from germline, CDR1 is SGHRS and CDR2 is YFSETQ. CDR3 bases: TGCGCCAGCAGCCCGAGTACGAACACCGGGGAGCTGTTTTTT. It translates to CASSPSTNTGELFF.

V and J are TRBV27 and TRBJ2-3; 7 nucleotides align to TRBD1. The CDR3 extends over 14 amino acids. Germline CDR1 MNHEY, CDR2 SMNVEV (reference sequence). V lost 4 bases, J lost 7 bases, and 8 bases stayed unmatched. CDR3 DNA: TGTGCCAGCAGTTCCCAGACAGGGTGGAATACGCAGTATTTT. It yields the protein CASSSQTGWNTQYF.

This chain joins TRBV7-9 and TRBJ2-7; D might be TRBD2 (7 bases). V was clipped by 2 bases and J by 7 bases, with 9 bases between them. This CDR3 is 12 amino acids long. Looked up from germline, CDR1 is SEHNR and CDR2 is FQNEAQ (reference sequence). CDR3 sequence: CASSLRGGEQYF. CDR3 DNA sequence: TGTGCCAGCAGCTTAAGGGGGGGAGAGCAGTACTTC.

V usage is TRBV4-3 and J usage is TRBJ1-1; D is perhaps TRBD1 (5 bases). V lost 3 bases, J lost 3 bases, and 14 bases lay in between. Looked up from germline, CDR1 is LGHNA and CDR2 is YSLEER. This CDR3 region has 15 residues. The CDR3 nucleotides read TGCGCCAGCAGCCAGGGGTACGACAGAGACACTGAAGCTTTCTTT. Its translation: CASSQGYDRDTEAFF.

In this sample, this clone turned up a few times. This chain joins TRBV5-1 and TRBJ1-3; TRBD1 might be the D (5 bases). CDR3 length: 16 amino acids. The V end lost 4 bases, the J end lost 0 bases, and 14 bases lay between the germline ends. CDR1 SGHRS and CDR2 YFSETQ come from the germline V gene. CDR3 loop: CASSAGPFTSGNTIYF. Written as DNA, the CDR3 is TGCGCCAGCAGCGCGGGACCTTTCACCTCTGGAAACACCATATATTTT.

The V call is TRBV20-1, the J call TRBJ2-5, with TRBD1 as a possible D gene (5 bases). V was shortened by 3 bases and J by 11 bases, with 13 bases between the two germline ends. The CDR3 loop spans 11 amino acids. The germline CDR1 and CDR2 sequences are DFQATT and SNEGSKA (reference sequence). CDR3 nucleotides: TGCAGTGCTAGTCAGGGAAATGAGCAGTACTTC. Translation: CSASQGNEQYF.

The chain combines TRBV9 with TRBJ2-3, with D unresolved. The CDR3 covers 14 residues. Trimming pared 0 bases from V and 0 bases from J, leaving 5 bases between. The germline CDR1 and CDR2 sequences are SGDLS and YYNGEE. CDR3 in amino acids: CASSVEASTDTQYF. The CDR3 bases are TGTGCCAGCAGCGTAGAAGCTAGCACAGATACGCAGTATTTT.

The chain combines TRBV4-2 with TRBJ2-3; maybe TRBD1 (6 bases). The CDR3 is 15 residues long. The V gene lost 0 bases and the J gene lost 3 bases, with 10 bases spanning the gap. Per the germline V gene, CDR1 is LGHNA and CDR2 is YNFKEQ. The CDR3 nucleotides are TGTGCCAGCAGCCAAGAGGACAGTAGGACAGATACGCAGTATTTT. It encodes CASSQEDSRTDTQYF.

The V call is TRBV19, the J call TRBJ1-6, with TRBD1 identical over 7 bases. This CDR3 spans 14 amino acids. Germline V gene lookup returns CDR1 LNHDA and CDR2 SQIVND (reference sequence). With 8 bases clipped from V and 4 bases from J, the junction kept 5 bases outside the gene matches. The CDR3 is CASEQGLYNSPLHF. The CDR3 DNA reads as TGTGCCAGTGAACAGGGGCTTTATAATTCACCCCTCCACTTT. The full variable domain, its missing parts supplied by reference TRBV19 and TRBJ1-6, is DGGITQSPKYLFRKEGQNVTLSCEQNLNHDAMYWYRQDPGQGLRLIYYSQIVNDFQKGDIAEGYSVSREKKESFPLTVTSAQKNPTAFYLCASEQGLYNSPLHFGNGTRLTVT.

This chain joins TRBV5-6 and TRBJ2-7, with D hard to call. The CDR3 spans 15 residues. Germline CDR1 and CDR2: SGHDT and YYEEEE. V dropped 0 bases and J dropped 1 base, with 11 bases sitting between them. The CDR3 nucleotides are TGTGCCAGCAGCTTGGGGGCAGCCCTTTCCTACGAGCAGTACTTC. Protein: CASSLGAALSYEQYF.

This chain links TRBV18 with TRBJ1-1, with 8 bases fitting TRBD1. The CDR3 has 14 residues. Looked up from germline, CDR1 is KGHSH and CDR2 is LQKENI. V shed 3 bases, J shed 5 bases, and the junction held 5 bases outside the gene matches. The CDR3 coding sequence is TGTGCCAGCTCACCCGCGACAGGGGAGACTGAAGCTTTCTTT. It is translated as CASSPATGETEAFF.

The CDR3 DNA is TGTGCCAGTAGTTACGGAGGTCCCGGGACAGGGCCCACTGAAGCTTTCTTT. Translating gives CASSYGGPGTGPTEAFF. The V and J genes are TRBV19 and TRBJ1-1, with 9 bases matching TRBD1. CDR1 and CDR2 from the germline V gene are LNHDA and SQIVND (reference sequence). With 5 bases clipped from V and 4 bases from J, the junction kept 14 bases outside the gene matches. The CDR3 sequence is 17 residues long. The full variable domain, rest sourced from reference TRBV19 and TRBJ1-1, is DGGITQSPKYLFRKEGQNVTLSCEQNLNHDAMYWYRQDPGQGLRLIYYSQIVNDFQKGDIAEGYSVSREKKESFPLTVTSAQKNPTAFYLCASSYGGPGTGPTEAFFGQGTRLTVV.